This record concerns one T cell receptor beta chain sequence. The PCR ran on 60 Vbeta and 13 Jbeta primers. The assay was immunoSEQ multiplex PCR, and TCRdb's table has in-frame clones only and misses some. Of about 130,000 clones listed, 64% are singletons. These data are taken from a study of cytomegalovirus exposure and HLA in healthy donors. Though probably carrying unrecorded immune exposures, donors were nominally healthy at sampling. From germline, CDR1 is SGHRS and CDR2 YFSETQ. The CDR3 has 15 residues. After removal of 4 bases from V and 5 bases from J, the junction contained 7 bases not matched to a gene.

This receptor was obtained from a woman aged 40 to 50 in good health and CMV-seronegative. The J gene is TRBJ2-1, the V gene TRBV5-1; 9 positions match TRBD2. Sequencing used PBMCs. The CDR3 coding sequence is TGCGCCAGCAGCCCCGGGACTAGCATCCACAATGAGCAGTTCTTC. As protein: CASSPGTSIHNEQFF.